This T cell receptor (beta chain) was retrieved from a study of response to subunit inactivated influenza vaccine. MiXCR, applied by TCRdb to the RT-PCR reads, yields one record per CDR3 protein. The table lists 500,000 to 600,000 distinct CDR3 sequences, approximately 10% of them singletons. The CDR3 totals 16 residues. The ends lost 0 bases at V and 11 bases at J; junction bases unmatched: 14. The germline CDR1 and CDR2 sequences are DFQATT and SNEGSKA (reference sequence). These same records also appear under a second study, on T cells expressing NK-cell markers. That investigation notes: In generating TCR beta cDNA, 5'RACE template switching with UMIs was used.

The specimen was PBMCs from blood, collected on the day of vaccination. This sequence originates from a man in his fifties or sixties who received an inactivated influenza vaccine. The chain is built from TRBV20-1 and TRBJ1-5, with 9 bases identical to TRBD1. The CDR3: CSARDPRQGEDWTQHF. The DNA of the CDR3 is TGCAGTGCTAGAGATCCTCGACAGGGGGAGGATTGGACCCAGCATTTT.